Below are 26 T cell receptor beta chains sequenced from a single sample in a study of OX40 agonist ivuxolimab in advanced cancers. Assay used: immunoSEQ multiplex PCR; TCRdb lists only in-frame clones, some missing. Of 40,000 to 45,000 clones listed, more than 70% were seen once; the top ten hold approximately 7.5%. Specimen: CD4+ or CD8+ T cells sorted from blood, collected in a trial of the OX40 agonist ivuxolimab. Receptor source: an adult with an advanced solid tumor such as melanoma, head and neck, liver or kidney cancer.

The chain employs TRBV5-6 and TRBJ1-2; possible D gene TRBD1, 5 bases. The CDR3 contains 11 residues. The V gene lost 4 bases and the J gene lost 5 bases, with 6 bases spanning the gap. Germline CDR1 and CDR2: SGHDT and YYEEEE. The CDR3 is CASSRQYGYTF. Here the CDR3 DNA reads TGTGCCAGCAGCCGACAGTATGGCTACACCTTC.

The chain links TRBV6-5 to TRBJ2-1, with D tentatively TRBD2 (6 bases). V was clipped by 2 bases and J by 0 bases, with 8 bases between them. The CDR3 loop spans 15 amino acids. Germline values: CDR1 MNHEY, CDR2 SVGAGI. As DNA, the CDR3 is TGTGCCAGCAGTTACGACGGGAGCTCCTACAATGAGCAGTTCTTC. Its protein is CASSYDGSSYNEQFF.

The table lists this clone with a few counts. This chain connects TRBV29-1 to TRBJ2-7; 7 bases map to TRBD2. The CDR3 has 12 amino acids. J lost 2 bases, V lost 4 bases, and 2 bases had no gene match. Germline CDR1 SQVTM, CDR2 ANQGSEA. CDR3 protein: CSVGEGTYEQYF. CDR3 bases: TGCAGCGTTGGGGAGGGGACCTACGAGCAGTACTTC.

As to this clone: Other DNA sequences in this sample translate to the same CDR3. This chain uses TRBV6-6 with TRBJ1-1, with D possibly being TRBD1 (5 bases). The CDR3 is 12 residues long. The V end lost 2 bases, the J end lost 5 bases, and 6 bases lay between the germline ends. Germline loops: CDR1 MNHNY, CDR2 SVGAGI (reference sequence). The CDR3: CASSYGGTEAFF. CDR3 sequence (DNA): TGTGCCAGCAGTTACGGGGGAACTGAAGCTTTCTTT.

This chain connects TRBV27 to TRBJ1-6, with a possible D match to TRBD1 (5 bases). The ends were cut back, 0 bases at V and 0 bases at J, with 18 bases in the middle. The CDR3 runs to 20 residues. CDR1 is MNHEY, CDR2 SMNVEV, per germline (reference sequence). CDR3 sequence: CASSLSFGSSGSSYNSPLHF. CDR3 nucleotide sequence: TGTGCCAGCAGTTTATCATTCGGTTCGTCAGGGAGCTCCTATAATTCACCCCTCCACTTT.

The chain is built from TRBV14 and TRBJ2-7; the match to TRBD2 covers 8 bases. Per the germline V gene, CDR1 is SGHDN and CDR2 is FVKESK. Germline trimming cut 1 base from V and 4 bases from J; bases unmatched to any gene: 9. The CDR3 consists of 16 residues. CDR3 DNA: TGTGCCAGCAGCCAAGGCGACCCGGGACTAGGGTACGAGCAGTACTTC. This codes for CASSQGDPGLGYEQYF.

The chain joins TRBV5-4 to TRBJ1-2; D may be TRBD1 (6 bases). CDR1 is SGHNT and CDR2 is YYREEE in the germline V gene (reference sequence). The V end lost 2 bases, the J end lost 7 bases, and 6 bases lay between the germline ends. The CDR3 covers 11 residues. In DNA form, the CDR3 reads TGTGCCAGCAGCTTACAGGGTGGCTACACCTTC. It yields the protein CASSLQGGYTF.

The V and J genes are TRBV10-3 and TRBJ1-5; no firm D call. The germline V gene has CDR1 ENHRY and CDR2 SYGVKD. The ends were cut back, 4 bases at V and 4 bases at J, with 14 bases in the middle. This CDR3 is built from 15 residues. In DNA, the CDR3 is TGTGCCATCAGTGCGCGGGAGGGTTATAATCAGCCCCAGCATTTT. Translating gives CAISAREGYNQPQHF.

This rearrangement joins TRBV27 to TRBJ2-6, with 7 bases matching TRBD1. There are 17 residues in the CDR3. V lost 4 bases and J lost 0; bases outside the gene matches: 6. Germline V lookup: CDR1 MNHEY, CDR2 SMNVEV (reference sequence). The CDR3: CASSSTGFRSGANVLTF. In DNA, the CDR3 is TGTGCCAGCAGTTCGACAGGGTTCCGCTCTGGGGCCAACGTCCTGACTTTC.

The chain carries TRBV27 and TRBJ2-7; perhaps TRBD2 as D (6 bases). Germline values: CDR1 MNHEY, CDR2 SMNVEV (reference sequence). V lost 6 bases and J 7 bases, leaving 22 bases between the germline ends. The CDR3 contains 15 residues. The CDR3 nucleotides are TGTGCCAGCAGGCCAGCGGGCGGGAATCTTCGAGAGCAGTACTTC. Its translation: CASRPAGGNLREQYF.

As DNA, the CDR3 is TGTGCCTGGAGAGGAAACACCATATATTTT. Translating gives CAWRGNTIYF. The chain has TRBV30 and TRBJ1-3; D is ambiguous. Germline assignment: CDR1 GTSNPN and CDR2 SVGIG (reference sequence). CDR3 length: 10 amino acids. Trimming pared 3 bases from V and 4 bases from J, leaving 1 base between.

The V call is TRBV9, the J call TRBJ2-2; a possible D gene is TRBD1 (6 bases). The CDR3 has 14 amino acids. Trimming took off 0 bases at V and 5 bases at J, with 8 bases between the two ends. The germline CDR1 and CDR2 sequences are SGDLS and YYNGEE. The CDR3: CASSVVTGTGELFF. Written as DNA, the CDR3 is TGTGCCAGCAGCGTAGTTACAGGGACCGGGGAGCTGTTTTTT.

The rearrangement uses TRBV30 and TRBJ1-1; maybe TRBD1 (6 bases). The ends were cut back, 5 bases at V and 3 bases at J, with 22 bases in the middle. Per germline, CDR1 GTSNPN and CDR2 SVGIG (reference sequence). The CDR3 spans 16 residues. CDR3 coding DNA: TGTGCCTGGGAGAAGACAGGAATCGAGGGGGACACTGAAGCTTTCTTT. Its translation: CAWEKTGIEGDTEAFF.

A word on this clone: A read error may account for a junction end that differs from germline. The rearrangement joins TRBV19 to TRBJ2-7, with D perhaps TRBD2 (6 bases). Germline CDR1 is LNHDA and CDR2 is SQIVND (reference sequence). This CDR3 contains 13 residues. The CDR3 sequence: CASSGSGRQSWGF. Written as DNA, the CDR3 is TGTGCCAGTAGTGGTAGCGGACGGCAATCATGGGGCTTC.

V and J are TRBV2 and TRBJ1-2, with D uncertain. In germline, CDR1 is SNHLY, CDR2 FYNNEI. V gave up 2 bases and J gave up 0 bases, with 7 bases separating them. The CDR3 has 14 residues. The CDR3 nucleotides are TGTGCCAGCAGTGAACGTCCAGCTAACTATGGCTACACCTTC. Protein product: CASSERPANYGYTF.

The genes are TRBV7-8 and TRBJ1-1, with unresolved D. Per germline, CDR1 SGHVS and CDR2 FQNEAQ. This CDR3 has 14 amino acids. V was cut by 1 base and J by 8 bases, with 14 bases left in between. In DNA, the CDR3 is TGTGCCAGCAGCTTAGTGGGGTCCCAGGAGGAAGCTTTCTTT. It codes for CASSLVGSQEEAFF. The whole variable domain, filled in from reference TRBV7-8 and TRBJ1-1, reads GAGVSQSPRYKVAKRGQDVALRCDPISGHVSLFWYQQALGQGPEFLTYFQNEAQLDKSGLPSDRFFAERPEGSVSTLKIQRTQQEDSAVYLCASSLVGSQEEAFFGQGTRLTVV.

This chain uses TRBV30 with TRBJ1-5; possible D gene TRBD1, 5 bases. The CDR3 length is 14 residues. Trimming stripped 3 bases from V and 6 bases from J, with 15 bases between. The germline V gene has CDR1 GTSNPN and CDR2 SVGIG (reference sequence). The CDR3: CAWSLWGTGQPQHF. The CDR3 nucleotides read TGTGCCTGGAGCCTTTGGGGGACGGGTCAGCCCCAGCATTTT.

V and J are TRBV7-9 and TRBJ2-5; a weak D match, TRBD2 (5 bases). The V gene's germline CDR1 is SEHNR and CDR2 FQNEAQ (reference sequence). V shed 5 bases and J shed 0 bases, with 13 bases lying between them. The CDR3 has 15 amino acids. Written as DNA, the CDR3 is TGTGCCAGCAGCCTTGGGGAGATATACCAAGAGACCCAGTACTTC. Amino acids: CASSLGEIYQETQYF.

Turning to this clone: An end of the junction differs from the germline gene, which may be a read error. The identical CDR3 is also encoded by other nucleotide sequences in the sample. The chain uses TRBV9 and TRBJ2-4; 7 bases are a match to TRBD1. The germline V gene has CDR1 SGDLS and CDR2 YYNGEE. CDR3 length: 15 amino acids. The CDR3 protein is CASSPPRTGLNIQYF. The CDR3 nucleotides are TGTGCCAGCAGCCCCCCCCGGACAGGTTTGAACATTCAGTATTTC. The variable domain in full, with the rest retrieved from reference TRBV9 and TRBJ2-4, is DSGVTQTPKHLITATGQRVTLRCSPRSGDLSVYWYQQSLDQGLQFLIQYYNGEERAKGNILERFSAQQFPDLHSELNLSSLELGDSALYFCASSPPRTGLNIQYFGAGTRLSVL.

The genes are TRBV19 and TRBJ1-2; D is uncertain. The CDR3 length is 13 residues. Trimming left V 0 bases short and J 4 bases short, with 6 bases between. The germline V gene has CDR1 LNHDA and CDR2 SQIVND (reference sequence). DNA for the CDR3: TGTGCCAGTAGTATAGATCGTCGCTATGGCTACACCTTC. Translation gives CASSIDRRYGYTF.

V and J are TRBV7-2 and TRBJ1-2; no clear D. CDR1 is SGHTA and CDR2 is FQGNSA in the germline V gene. The V end was cut by 1 base, the J end by 4 bases, with 4 bases between. CDR3 length: 12 residues. The CDR3 DNA sequence: TGTGCCAGCAGCTTAGACGTCTATGGCTACACCTTC. Translating it yields CASSLDVYGYTF.

V is TRBV18 and J is TRBJ2-3; D might be TRBD1 (6 bases). Trimming shortened V by 5 bases and J by 6 bases, and 15 bases separated the two germline ends. The CDR3 length is 14 residues. Germline V gene lookup returns CDR1 KGHSH and CDR2 LQKENI. CDR3 DNA: TGTGCCAGCTCATCTTCGGACAGAGCTGATACGCAGTATTTT. Protein product: CASSSSDRADTQYF.

This clone came up a few times. V gene TRBV6-5 combines with J gene TRBJ2-7; 10 bases are a match to TRBD2. The ends lost 2 bases at V and 5 bases at J; junction bases unmatched: 6. The CDR3 spans 15 residues. Germline V gives CDR1 MNHEY, CDR2 SVGAGI. The CDR3 bases are TGTGCCAGCAGTTACGGGCTAGCGGGAGCCGACGAGCAGTACTTC. Amino acid sequence: CASSYGLAGADEQYF.

This chain joins TRBV11-2 and TRBJ2-7; TRBD2 agrees at 8 bases. In germline, CDR1 is SGHAT, CDR2 FQNNGV. J gave up 2 bases and V 5 bases, and 8 bases lay outside the gene matches. CDR3 length equals 15 residues. CDR3 in DNA: TGTGCCAGCAGCCTCACCGGGACTAGGACCTACGAGCAGTACTTC. Translated: CASSLTGTRTYEQYF.

The chain couples TRBV18 to TRBJ2-7; 7 nucleotides align to TRBD1. The germline V gene has CDR1 KGHSH and CDR2 LQKENI. J was trimmed by 5 bases and V by 6 bases; bases with no gene match: 10. CDR3 length: 14 amino acids. The CDR3 loop is CASSPGGAGNEQYF. The CDR3 region has the DNA TGTGCCAGCTCCCCAGGGGGAGCAGGCAACGAGCAGTACTTC. Full variable domain (missing parts from reference TRBV18 and TRBJ2-7): NAGVMQNPRHLVRRRGQEARLRCSPMKGHSHVYWYRQLPEEGLKFMVYLQKENIIDESGMPKERFSAEFPKEGPSILRIQQVVRGDSAAYFCASSPGGAGNEQYFGPGTRLTVT.

The sample holds a few counts of this clone. The chain combines TRBV6-6 with TRBJ2-2; D might be TRBD2 (6 bases). Trimming cost V 2 bases and J 5 bases, with 15 bases left between them. Germline V gene lookup returns CDR1 MNHNY and CDR2 SVGAGI (reference sequence). This CDR3 has 16 amino acids. The CDR3 region is CASSYAAGRTTGELFF. CDR3 DNA: TGTGCCAGCAGTTACGCAGCGGGCAGAACAACCGGGGAGCTGTTTTTT.